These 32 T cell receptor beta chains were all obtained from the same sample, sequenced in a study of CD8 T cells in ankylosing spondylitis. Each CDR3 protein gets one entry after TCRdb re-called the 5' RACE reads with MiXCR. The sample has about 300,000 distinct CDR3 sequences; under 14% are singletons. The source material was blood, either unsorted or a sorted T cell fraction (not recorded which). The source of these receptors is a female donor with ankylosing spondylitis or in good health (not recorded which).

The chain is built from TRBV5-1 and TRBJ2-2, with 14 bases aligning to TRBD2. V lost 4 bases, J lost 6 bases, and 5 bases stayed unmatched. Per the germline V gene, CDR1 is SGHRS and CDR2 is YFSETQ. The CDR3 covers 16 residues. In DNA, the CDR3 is TGCGCCAGCAGCGGGACTAGCGGGAGCCGGTCCGGGGAGCTGTTTTTT. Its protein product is CASSGTSGSRSGELFF.

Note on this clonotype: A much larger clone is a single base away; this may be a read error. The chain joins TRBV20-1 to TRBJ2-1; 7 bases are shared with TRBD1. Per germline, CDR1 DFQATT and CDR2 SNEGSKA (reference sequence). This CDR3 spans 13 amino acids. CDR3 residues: CSARGQGTNEQLF. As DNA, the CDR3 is TGCAGTGCTAGAGGACAGGGCACGAATGAGCAGTTATTC.

The CDR3 region is CASSKLGADYNEQFF. The CDR3, as DNA: TGTGCCAGCAGCAAACTGGGAGCGGACTACAATGAGCAGTTCTTC. The rearrangement joins TRBV7-8 to TRBJ2-1, with a tentative D call TRBD2 (5 bases). V was cut by 5 bases and J by 3 bases, with 14 bases left in between. The CDR3 covers 15 residues. Germline values: CDR1 SGHVS, CDR2 FQNEAQ. Complete variable domain (other parts from reference TRBV7-8 and TRBJ2-1): GAGVSQSPRYKVAKRGQDVALRCDPISGHVSLFWYQQALGQGPEFLTYFQNEAQLDKSGLPSDRFFAERPEGSVSTLKIQRTQQEDSAVYLCASSKLGADYNEQFFGPGTRLTVL.

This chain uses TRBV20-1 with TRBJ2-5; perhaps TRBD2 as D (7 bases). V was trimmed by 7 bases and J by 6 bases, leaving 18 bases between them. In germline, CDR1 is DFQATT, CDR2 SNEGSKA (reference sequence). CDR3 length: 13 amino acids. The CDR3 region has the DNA TGCAGTGGACGCCCAGCGGGACATAAGACCCAGTACTTC. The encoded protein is CSGRPAGHKTQYF.

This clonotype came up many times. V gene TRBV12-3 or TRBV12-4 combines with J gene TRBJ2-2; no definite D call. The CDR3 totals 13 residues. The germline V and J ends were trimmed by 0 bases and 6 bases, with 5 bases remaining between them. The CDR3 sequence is CASSLAIAGELFF. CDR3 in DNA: TGTGCCAGCAGTTTAGCGATCGCCGGGGAGCTGTTTTTT.

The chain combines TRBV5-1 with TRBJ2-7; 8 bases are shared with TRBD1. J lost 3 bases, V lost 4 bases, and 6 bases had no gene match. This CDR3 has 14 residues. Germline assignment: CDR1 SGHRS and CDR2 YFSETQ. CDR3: CASSLPGQDYEQYF. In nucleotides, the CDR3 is TGCGCCAGCAGCCTACCGGGACAGGACTACGAGCAGTACTTC. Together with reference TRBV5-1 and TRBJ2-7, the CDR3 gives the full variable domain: KAGVTQTPRYLIKTRGQQVTLSCSPISGHRSVSWYQQTPGQGLQFLFEYFSETQRNKGNFPGRFSGRQFSNSRSEMNVSTLELGDSALYLCASSLPGQDYEQYFGPGTRLTVT.

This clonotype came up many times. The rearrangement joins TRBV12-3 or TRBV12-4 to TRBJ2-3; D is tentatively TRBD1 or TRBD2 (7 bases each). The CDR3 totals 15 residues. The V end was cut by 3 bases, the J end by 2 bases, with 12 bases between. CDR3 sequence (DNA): TGTGCCAGCAGTTTGGGGGGGACAGACACAGATACGCAGTATTTT. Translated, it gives CASSLGGTDTDTQYF.

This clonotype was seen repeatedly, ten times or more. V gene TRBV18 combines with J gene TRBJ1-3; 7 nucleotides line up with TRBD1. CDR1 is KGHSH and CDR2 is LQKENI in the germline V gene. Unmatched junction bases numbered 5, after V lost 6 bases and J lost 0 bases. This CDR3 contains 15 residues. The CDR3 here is CASSLQGLSGNTIYF. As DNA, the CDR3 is TGTGCCAGCTCGCTACAGGGGCTCTCTGGAAACACCATATATTTT.

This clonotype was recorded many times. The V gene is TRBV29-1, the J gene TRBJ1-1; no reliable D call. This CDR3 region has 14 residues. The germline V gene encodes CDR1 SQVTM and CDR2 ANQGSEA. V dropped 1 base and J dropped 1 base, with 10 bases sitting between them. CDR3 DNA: TGCAGCGTTGAAGTTGGCCTTCAGAACACTGAAGCTTTCTTT. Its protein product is CSVEVGLQNTEAFF.

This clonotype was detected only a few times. CDR3 DNA sequence: TGCGCCAGCAGCCCTACCCTGGGCAATGAGCAGTTCTTC. Translation gives CASSPTLGNEQFF. The chain has TRBV5-1 and TRBJ2-1; D unclear. Germline CDR1 and CDR2: SGHRS and YFSETQ. This CDR3 is 13 amino acids long. Deletions cut 4 bases from V and 6 bases from J, with 11 bases between.

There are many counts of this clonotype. DNA of the CDR3: TGTGCCAGCAGCCCCAACGGACCGCAGAGTTATAATTCACCCCTCCACTTT. Translating gives CASSPNGPQSYNSPLHF. V is TRBV7-9 and J is TRBJ1-6; D remains unclear. The CDR3 extends over 17 amino acids. CDR1 and CDR2 (germline): SEHNR, FQNEAQ (reference sequence). Trimming removed 5 bases at V and 4 bases at J, with 18 bases between.

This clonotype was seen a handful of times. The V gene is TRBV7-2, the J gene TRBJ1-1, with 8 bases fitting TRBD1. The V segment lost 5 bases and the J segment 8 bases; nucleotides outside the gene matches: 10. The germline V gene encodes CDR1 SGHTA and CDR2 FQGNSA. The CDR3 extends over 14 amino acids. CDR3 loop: CASSPVGQGVEAFF. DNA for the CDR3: TGTGCCAGCAGCCCCGTCGGACAGGGAGTCGAAGCTTTCTTT.

CDR3 sequence: CASRTRDRAFVDYGYTF. Here the CDR3 DNA reads TGTGCCAGCAGAACCCGGGACAGAGCCTTTGTAGACTATGGCTACACCTTC. The V call is TRBV28, the J call TRBJ1-2, with 7 bases that match TRBD1. From germline, CDR1 is MDHEN and CDR2 SYDVKM. This CDR3 has 17 residues. V lost 6 bases, J lost 3 bases, and 16 bases stayed unmatched.

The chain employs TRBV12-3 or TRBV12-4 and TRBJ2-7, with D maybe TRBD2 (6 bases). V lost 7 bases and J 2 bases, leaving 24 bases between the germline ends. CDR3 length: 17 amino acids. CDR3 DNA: TGTGCCAGCACCTTACCCAGGGCGGGAACTCCAACCTACGAGCAGTACTTC. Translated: CASTLPRAGTPTYEQYF.

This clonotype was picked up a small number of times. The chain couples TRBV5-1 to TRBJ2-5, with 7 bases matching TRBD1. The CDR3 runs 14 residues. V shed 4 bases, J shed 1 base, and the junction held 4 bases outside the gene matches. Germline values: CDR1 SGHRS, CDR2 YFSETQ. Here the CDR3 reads CASSPPGGQETQYF. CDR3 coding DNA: TGCGCCAGCAGCCCACCAGGGGGCCAAGAGACCCAGTACTTC.

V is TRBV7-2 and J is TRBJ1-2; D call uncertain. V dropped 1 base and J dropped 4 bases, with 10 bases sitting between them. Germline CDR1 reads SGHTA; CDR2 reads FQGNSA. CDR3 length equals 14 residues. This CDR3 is CASSLGVSTYGYTF. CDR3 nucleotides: TGTGCCAGCAGCTTAGGAGTATCGACCTATGGCTACACCTTC.

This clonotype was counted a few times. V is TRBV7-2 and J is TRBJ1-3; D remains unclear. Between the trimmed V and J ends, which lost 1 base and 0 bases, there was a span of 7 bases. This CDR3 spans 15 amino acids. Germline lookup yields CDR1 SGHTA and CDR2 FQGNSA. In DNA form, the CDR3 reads TGTGCCAGCAGCTTAGTGTGGGGCTCTGGAAACACCATATATTTT. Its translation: CASSLVWGSGNTIYF.

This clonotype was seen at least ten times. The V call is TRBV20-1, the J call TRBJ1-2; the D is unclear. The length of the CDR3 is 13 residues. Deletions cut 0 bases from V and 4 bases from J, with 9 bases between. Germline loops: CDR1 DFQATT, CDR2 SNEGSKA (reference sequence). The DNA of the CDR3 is TGCAGTGCTAGAGATACGGCAACCTATGGCTACACCTTC. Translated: CSARDTATYGYTF.

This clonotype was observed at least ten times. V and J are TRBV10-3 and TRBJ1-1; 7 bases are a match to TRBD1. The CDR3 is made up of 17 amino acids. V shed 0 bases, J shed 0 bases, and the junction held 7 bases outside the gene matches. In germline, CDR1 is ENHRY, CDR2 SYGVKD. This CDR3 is CAISESTGALMNTEAFF. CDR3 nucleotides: TGTGCCATCAGTGAGTCTACAGGGGCCCTCATGAACACTGAAGCTTTCTTT.

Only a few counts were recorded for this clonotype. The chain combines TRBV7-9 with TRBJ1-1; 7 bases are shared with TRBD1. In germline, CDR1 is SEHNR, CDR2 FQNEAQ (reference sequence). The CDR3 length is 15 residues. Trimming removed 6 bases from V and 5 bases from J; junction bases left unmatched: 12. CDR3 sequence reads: CASRFRQGLRTEAFF. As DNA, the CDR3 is TGTGCCAGCAGGTTCCGACAGGGCCTAAGGACTGAAGCTTTCTTT.

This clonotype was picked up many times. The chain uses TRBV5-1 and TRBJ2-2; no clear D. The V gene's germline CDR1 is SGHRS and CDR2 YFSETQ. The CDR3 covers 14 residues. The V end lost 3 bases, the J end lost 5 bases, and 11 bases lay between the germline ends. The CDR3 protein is CASSSPPITGELFF. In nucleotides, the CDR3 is TGCGCCAGCAGCTCCCCTCCAATAACCGGGGAGCTGTTTTTT.

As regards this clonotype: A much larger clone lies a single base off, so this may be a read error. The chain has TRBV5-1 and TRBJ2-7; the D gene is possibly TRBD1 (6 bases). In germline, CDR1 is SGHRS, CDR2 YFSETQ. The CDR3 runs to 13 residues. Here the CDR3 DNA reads TGCGCCCGCAGCTTCGGTGCAGGGGAAGAGCAGTACTTC. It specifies CARSFGAGEEQYF.

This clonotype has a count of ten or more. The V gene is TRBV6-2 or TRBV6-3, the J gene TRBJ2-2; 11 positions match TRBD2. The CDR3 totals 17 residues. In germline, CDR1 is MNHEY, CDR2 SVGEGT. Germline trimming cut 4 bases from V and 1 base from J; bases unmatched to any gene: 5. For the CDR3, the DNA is TGTGCCAGCAGTTCTACCGGGACTAGCGGGAACACCGGGGAGCTGTTTTTT. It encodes CASSSTGTSGNTGELFF.

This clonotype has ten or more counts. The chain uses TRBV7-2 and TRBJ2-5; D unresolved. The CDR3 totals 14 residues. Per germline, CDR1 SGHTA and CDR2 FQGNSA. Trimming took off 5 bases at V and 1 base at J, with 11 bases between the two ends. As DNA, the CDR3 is TGTGCCAGCAGCCGTCAGAGCCTCCAAGAGACCCAGTACTTC. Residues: CASSRQSLQETQYF.

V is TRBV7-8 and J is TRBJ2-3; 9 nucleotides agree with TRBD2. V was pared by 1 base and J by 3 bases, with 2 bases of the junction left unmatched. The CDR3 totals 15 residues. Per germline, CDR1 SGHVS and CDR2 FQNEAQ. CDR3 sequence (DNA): TGTGCCAGCAGCTTAGTGCTAGCGGGGACAGATACGCAGTATTTT. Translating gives CASSLVLAGTDTQYF.

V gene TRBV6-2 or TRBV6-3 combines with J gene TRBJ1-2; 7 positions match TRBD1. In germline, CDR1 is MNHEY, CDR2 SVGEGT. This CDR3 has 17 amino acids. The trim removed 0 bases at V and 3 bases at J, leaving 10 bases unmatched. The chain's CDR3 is CASSYSPTTGVDYGYTF. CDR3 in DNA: TGTGCCAGCAGTTACTCGCCTACAACAGGGGTTGACTATGGCTACACCTTC.

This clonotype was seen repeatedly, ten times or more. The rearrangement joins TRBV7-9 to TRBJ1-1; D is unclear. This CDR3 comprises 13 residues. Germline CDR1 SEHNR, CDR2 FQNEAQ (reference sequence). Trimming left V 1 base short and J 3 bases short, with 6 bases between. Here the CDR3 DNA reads TGTGCCAGCAGCTTAGGAACGTACACTGAAGCTTTCTTT. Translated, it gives CASSLGTYTEAFF.

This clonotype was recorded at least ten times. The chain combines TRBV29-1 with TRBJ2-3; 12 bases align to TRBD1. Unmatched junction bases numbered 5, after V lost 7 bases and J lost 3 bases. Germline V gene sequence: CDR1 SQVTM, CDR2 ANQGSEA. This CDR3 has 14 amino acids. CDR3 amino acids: CSAGQGARTDTQYF. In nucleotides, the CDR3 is TGCAGCGCGGGACAGGGGGCGCGGACAGATACGCAGTATTTT.

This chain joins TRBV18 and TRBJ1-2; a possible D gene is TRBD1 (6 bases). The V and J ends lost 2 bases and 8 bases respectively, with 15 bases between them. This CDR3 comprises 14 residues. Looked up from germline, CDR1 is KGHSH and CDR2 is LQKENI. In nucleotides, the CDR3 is TGTGCCAGCTCACCAACAGGGATCACGTCCGGCTACACCTTC. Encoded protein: CASSPTGITSGYTF.

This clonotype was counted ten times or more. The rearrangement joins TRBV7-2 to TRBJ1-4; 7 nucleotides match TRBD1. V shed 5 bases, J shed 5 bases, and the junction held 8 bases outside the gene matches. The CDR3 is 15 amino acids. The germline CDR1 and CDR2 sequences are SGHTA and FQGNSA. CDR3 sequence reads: CASSLMKGANEKLFF. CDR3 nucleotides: TGTGCCAGCAGCCTTATGAAGGGGGCGAATGAAAAACTGTTTTTT.

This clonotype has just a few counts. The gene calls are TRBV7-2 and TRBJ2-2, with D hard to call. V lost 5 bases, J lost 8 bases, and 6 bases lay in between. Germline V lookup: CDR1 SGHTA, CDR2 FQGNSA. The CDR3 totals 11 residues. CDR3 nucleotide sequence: TGTGCCAGCAGCGACGGGGGGGAGCTGTTTTTT. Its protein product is CASSDGGELFF.

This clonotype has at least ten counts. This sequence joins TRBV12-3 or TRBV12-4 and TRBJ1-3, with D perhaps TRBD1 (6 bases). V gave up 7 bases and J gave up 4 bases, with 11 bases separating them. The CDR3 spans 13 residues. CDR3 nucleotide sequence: TGTGCCAGCAACCCAGGGGTCGGAAACACCATATATTTT. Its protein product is CASNPGVGNTIYF.